The rows below give T cell receptor beta chains drawn from one sample of a study of blood T cell repertoires in COVID-19. The protocol was immunoSEQ multiplex PCR, while the TCRdb copy is restricted to in-frame clones and leaves out a portion. Of about 34,000 clones listed, more than 75% are singletons. The sequencing sample was made of peripheral blood. The receptors originated from a man at least 80 years old with acute or convalescent COVID-19. CDR3s include the opening cysteine and the closing phenylalanine or tryptophan. The D gene is left open where the match is weak. Size is omitted from some rows. Given values are once, few, many or a class for expanded clones.

j_call v_call d_call clone_size cdr3_aa cdr3_nt
TRBJ2-2 TRBV19 - - CASSISGELFF TGTGCCAGTAGTATTTCTGGGGAGCTGTTTTTT
TRBJ1-2 TRBV6-5 - - CASSYSVRALYGYTF TGTGCCAGCAGTTACTCGGTCAGGGCCCTATATGGCTACACCTTC
TRBJ2-7 TRBV4-1 - - CASSQDFRRGMNEQYF TGCGCCAGCAGCCAAGATTTTAGACGGGGTATGAACGAGCAGTACTTC
TRBJ2-3 TRBV7-6 TRBD2 - CASSTPRTSGASTDTQYF TGTGCCAGCAGCACGCCCCGGACTAGCGGGGCTAGCACAGATACGCAGTATTTT
TRBJ1-5 TRBV12-3/TRBV12-4 - once CASSFRQDQPQHF TGTGCCAGCAGTTTCCGCCAGGATCAGCCCCAGCATTTT
TRBJ2-7 TRBV6-5 - - CASSQRQGNYEQYF TGTGCCAGCAGCCAACGCCAGGGCAACTACGAGCAGTACTTC
TRBJ2-1 TRBV5-5 TRBD1 - CASRLGQNNEQFF TGTGCCAGCAGGTTGGGACAGAACAATGAGCAGTTCTTC
TRBJ2-7 TRBV9 - - CASSVSAGSYEQYF TGTGCCAGCAGCGTATCCGCGGGCTCCTACGAGCAGTACTTC
TRBJ1-1 TRBV30 - - CAWSYGQPNTEAFF TGTGCCTGGAGCTACGGACAGCCGAACACTGAAGCTTTCTTT
TRBJ2-3 TRBV29-1 - - CSVEGRGGYTQYF TGCAGCGTTGAAGGGCGGGGTGGCTACACGCAGTATTTT
TRBJ2-5 TRBV4-1 TRBD2 - CASTGGRLAGPETQYF TGCGCCAGCACCGGGGGACGACTAGCGGGACCCGAGACCCAGTACTTC
TRBJ2-2 TRBV9 - - CASSPPVEGELFF TGTGCCAGCAGCCCCCCGGTGGAGGGGGAGCTGTTTTTT
TRBJ1-2 TRBV18 TRBD1 medium-sized CASSEDRNYGYTF TGTGCCAGCTCAGAGGACAGGAACTATGGCTACACCTTC
TRBJ1-2 TRBV6-4 - - CASSESPGLSYGYTF TGTGCCAGCAGTGAGTCGCCAGGGCTTAGCTATGGCTACACCTTC
TRBJ2-3 TRBV7-3 - - CASTEEGWGTDTQYF TGTGCCAGCACTGAGGAGGGCTGGGGCACAGATACGCAGTATTTT
TRBJ2-7 TRBV27 TRBD2 - CASSKAGSSYEQYF TGTGCCAGCAGTAAAGCGGGGAGCTCCTACGAGCAGTACTTC
TRBJ2-7 TRBV9 TRBD2 - CASSPGLAPSYEQYF TGTGCCAGCAGCCCCGGACTAGCGCCCTCCTACGAGCAGTACTTC
TRBJ2-2 TRBV7-8 TRBD1 - CASSLKNTGGFGELFF TGTGCCAGCAGCTTAAAGAACACAGGGGGGTTTGGGGAGCTGTTTTTT
TRBJ1-6 TRBV2 - few CASRAGVGWNSPLHF TGTGCCAGCAGAGCGGGGGTAGGATGGAATTCACCCCTCCACTTT
TRBJ2-5 TRBV4-1 TRBD2 - CASSQLGLAGGETQYF TGCGCCAGCAGCCAATTGGGCCTAGCGGGGGGAGAGACCCAGTACTTC
TRBJ2-3 TRBV10-3 TRBD2 - CAISPPRGEGGTDTQYF TGTGCCATCAGCCCCCCGAGAGGGGAGGGTGGCACAGATACGCAGTATTTT
TRBJ1-2 TRBV3-1/TRBV3-2 TRBD1 - CASSHPPGQGIYGYTF TGTGCCAGCAGCCACCCTCCGGGACAGGGGATCTATGGCTACACCTTC
TRBJ1-3 TRBV9 TRBD1 few CASSVVPGGGNTIYF TGTGCCAGCAGCGTAGTTCCAGGGGGCGGAAACACCATATATTTT
TRBJ1-2 TRBV12-5 - - CASGFRVGGYTF TGTGCTAGTGGTTTCAGGGTGGGTGGCTACACCTTC
TRBJ2-7 TRBV4-3 - - CASSQDSGYEQYF TGCGCCAGCAGCCAAGATAGCGGCTACGAGCAGTACTTC
TRBJ2-1 TRBV6-2/TRBV6-3 TRBD2 once CASSTGTSGGYEQFF TGTGCCAGCAGCACCGGGACTAGCGGGGGATATGAGCAGTTCTTC
TRBJ2-7 TRBV30 TRBD1 - CAWQMDRGYEQYF TGTGCCTGGCAGATGGACAGGGGCTACGAGCAGTACTTC
TRBJ1-2 TRBV19 - - CASSPTPGIYGYTF TGTGCCAGTAGTCCAACACCAGGGATCTATGGCTACACCTTC
TRBJ2-7 TRBV5-6 - - CASSQGRGEQYF TGTGCCAGCAGCCAGGGACGGGGGGAGCAGTACTTC
TRBJ1-6 TRBV6-1 - - CASSDGSSYNSPLHF TGTGCCAGCAGTGATGGGAGCTCCTATAATTCACCCCTCCACTTT